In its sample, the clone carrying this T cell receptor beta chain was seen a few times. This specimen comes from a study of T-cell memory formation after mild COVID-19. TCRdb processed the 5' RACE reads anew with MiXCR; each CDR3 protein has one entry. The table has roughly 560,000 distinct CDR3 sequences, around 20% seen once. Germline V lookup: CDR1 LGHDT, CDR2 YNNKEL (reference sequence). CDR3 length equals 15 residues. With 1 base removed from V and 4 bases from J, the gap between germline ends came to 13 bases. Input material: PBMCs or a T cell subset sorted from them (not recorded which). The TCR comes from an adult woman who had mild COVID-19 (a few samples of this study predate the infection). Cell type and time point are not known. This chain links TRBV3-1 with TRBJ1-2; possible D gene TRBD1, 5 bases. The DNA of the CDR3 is TGTGCCAGCAGCCAAGTTGGGGGTACCGGCTATGGCTACACCTTC. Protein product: CASSQVGGTGYGYTF.